Following are 11 T cell receptor beta chains from one sample sequenced in a study of blood T cell repertoires in COVID-19. Profiling relied on immunoSEQ multiplex PCR, and the TCRdb table lists in-frame clones only, not all of them. The table has about 250,000 clones, roughly 85% seen once. Sequenced: PBMCs or T cells enriched from blood (not recorded which). These receptors originate from a woman aged 50 to 60 with acute COVID-19.

The chain combines TRBV29-1 with TRBJ1-5; 8 bases fit TRBD1. Germline CDR1 is SQVTM and CDR2 is ANQGSEA. The CDR3 extends over 14 amino acids. The V segment lost 5 bases and the J segment 1 base; nucleotides outside the gene matches: 4. The DNA of the CDR3 is TGCAGCGTTATACAGGGGGGGAGCAATCAGCCCCAGCATTTT. Its translation is CSVIQGGSNQPQHF.

This rearrangement joins TRBV9 to TRBJ2-4, with 9 bases identical to TRBD1. V gave up 3 bases and J gave up 9 bases; unmatched junction bases: 10. Germline-derived CDR1 and CDR2 are SGDLS and YYNGEE. This CDR3 has 15 amino acids. The CDR3 nucleotides read TGTGCCAGCAGCGCCTCGGGACAGGGCATTCCCATTCAGTACTTC. It encodes CASSASGQGIPIQYF.

This clone was seen a handful of times. The J gene is TRBJ2-5, the V gene TRBV9; a weak D match, TRBD2 (6 bases). Germline CDR1 and CDR2: SGDLS and YYNGEE. This CDR3 is 14 amino acids long. The ends were cut back, 0 bases at V and 4 bases at J, with 10 bases in the middle. This CDR3 is CASSVATGGETQYF. In DNA, the CDR3 is TGTGCCAGCAGCGTAGCTACCGGGGGAGAGACCCAGTACTTC. The full variable domain, in which reference TRBV9 and TRBJ2-5 provide the parts outside the CDR3, is DSGVTQTPKHLITATGQRVTLRCSPRSGDLSVYWYQQSLDQGLQFLIQYYNGEERAKGNILERFSAQQFPDLHSELNLSSLELGDSALYFCASSVATGGETQYFGPGTRLLVL.

This clone has just a few counts. The DNA of the CDR3 is TGTGCCAGCAGCCCCCGACAGGGGGCAAAATCGGTCTACGAGCAGTACTTC. Residues: CASSPRQGAKSVYEQYF. The chain carries TRBV7-9 and TRBJ2-7, with TRBD1 matching over 10 bases. The CDR3 covers 17 residues. Germline V gives CDR1 SEHNR, CDR2 FQNEAQ (reference sequence). The J segment lost 3 bases and the V segment lost 5 bases, leaving 13 bases of the junction unmatched.

The chain links TRBV29-1 to TRBJ1-2; 7 bases agree with TRBD1. The CDR3 totals 14 residues. Germline CDR1 reads SQVTM; CDR2 reads ANQGSEA. With 7 bases clipped from V and 0 bases from J, the junction kept 8 bases outside the gene matches. The CDR3 nucleotides read TGCAGCGCCGCCGTGGACAGGCCTAACTATGGCTACACCTTC. This gives the protein CSAAVDRPNYGYTF.

This clone was seen a handful of times. The rearrangement uses TRBV7-8 and TRBJ2-3, with a possible D match to TRBD2 (7 bases). CDR1 and CDR2 from the germline V gene are SGHVS and FQNEAQ. V gave up 7 bases and J gave up 6 bases, with 17 bases separating them. This CDR3 contains 14 residues. The DNA of the CDR3 is TGTGCCAGCATAGGGAGGGGGTCTGGGGATACGCAGTATTTT. This encodes CASIGRGSGDTQYF.

This clone came up a few times. J is TRBJ2-1 and V is TRBV19; 9 bases are a match to TRBD1. Germline CDR1 LNHDA, CDR2 SQIVND (reference sequence). The V and J ends lost 2 bases and 2 bases, in that order; junction bases with no gene match: 1. This CDR3 is 15 amino acids long. CDR3 protein: CASSITGGPYNEQFF. The DNA for the CDR3 is TGTGCCAGTAGTATAACAGGGGGCCCCTACAATGAGCAGTTCTTC. Based on the CDR3 plus reference TRBV19 and TRBJ2-1, the full variable domain is DGGITQSPKYLFRKEGQNVTLSCEQNLNHDAMYWYRQDPGQGLRLIYYSQIVNDFQKGDIAEGYSVSREKKESFPLTVTSAQKNPTAFYLCASSITGGPYNEQFFGPGTRLTVL.

The chain carries TRBV6-2 or TRBV6-3 and TRBJ2-7, with 7 bases fitting TRBD2. Germline V CDR1 and CDR2: MNHEY, SVGEGT. Losses at the gene ends were 2 bases for V and 3 bases for J; bases not matched to a gene: 10. There are 16 residues in the CDR3. This CDR3 is CASSYRIAGDHYEQYF. In DNA form, the CDR3 reads TGTGCCAGCAGTTACCGCATTGCGGGGGACCACTACGAGCAGTACTTC.

V usage is TRBV2 and J usage is TRBJ1-4; 9 bases match TRBD1. The germline gives CDR1 SNHLY, CDR2 FYNNEI. J gave up 8 bases and V 10 bases, and 8 bases lay outside the gene matches. The CDR3 consists of 13 residues. CDR3 DNA: TGTGCCAACTCGCGGGACAGGGTCGAAAAACTGTTTTTT. Translating gives CANSRDRVEKLFF.

The chain uses TRBV5-6 and TRBJ1-6; D unresolved. Germline CDR1 and CDR2: SGHDT and YYEEEE. This CDR3 contains 15 residues. The V gene lost 0 bases and the J gene lost 6 bases, with 10 bases spanning the gap. The CDR3 loop reads CASSLGSVPNSPLHF. For the CDR3, the DNA is TGTGCCAGCAGCTTGGGCAGCGTCCCTAATTCACCCCTCCACTTT.

This chain connects TRBV2 to TRBJ1-2; D is uncertain. Germline CDR1 SNHLY, CDR2 FYNNEI. V lost 6 bases to trimming and J lost 0 bases, with 26 bases between them. This CDR3 region has 19 residues. DNA of the CDR3: TGTGCCAGCAGGAGTAGGTCAGGCGATTCCCTTACTTCTAACTATGGCTACACCTTC. Translated: CASRSRSGDSLTSNYGYTF.